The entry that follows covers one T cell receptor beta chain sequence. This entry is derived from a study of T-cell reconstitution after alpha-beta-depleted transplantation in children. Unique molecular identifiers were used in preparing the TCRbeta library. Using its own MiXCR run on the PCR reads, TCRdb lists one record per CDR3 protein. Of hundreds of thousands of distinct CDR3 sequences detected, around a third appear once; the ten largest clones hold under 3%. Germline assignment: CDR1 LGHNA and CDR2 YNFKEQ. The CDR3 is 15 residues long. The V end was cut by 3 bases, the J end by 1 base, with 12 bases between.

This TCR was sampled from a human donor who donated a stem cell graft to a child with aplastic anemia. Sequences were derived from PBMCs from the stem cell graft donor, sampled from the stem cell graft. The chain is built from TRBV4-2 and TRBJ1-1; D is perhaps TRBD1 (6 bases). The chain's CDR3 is CASSHQTGPNTEAFF. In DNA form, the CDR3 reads TGTGCCAGCAGCCACCAAACAGGGCCGAACACTGAAGCTTTCTTT.